The clone carrying this T cell receptor beta chain was counted many times. Antigen specificity is unknown. The V gene's germline CDR1 is SGHTA and CDR2 FQGNSA. The trim removed 0 bases at V and 4 bases at J, leaving 4 bases unmatched. The CDR3 is 16 amino acids. TCRdb re-called the reads with MiXCR, one entry per CDR3 protein. Of 740,000 or so distinct CDR3 sequences in the sample, 35% were seen once. The data belong to a study of T cell repertoires in cytomegalovirus infection. Study-wide context: Public TCR beta signatures were indicative of both CMV infection and a matching HLA type. Study results and caveats: CMV-specific HLA-C-restricted TCR beta clonotypes dominated the ex vivo response.

Sequenced material: PBMCs. The sequence came from a human donor in good health (CMV status not recorded). Some clones in this sample may be carry-over from other donors' samples. The chain recombines TRBV7-2 with TRBJ2-2, with 8 positions matching TRBD2. The CDR3 region has the DNA TGTGCCAGCAGCTTAGCGCGTCTAGCGGGCACCGGGGAGCTGTTTTTT. It encodes CASSLARLAGTGELFF.